This T cell receptor beta chain was sequenced during a study of shared clonotypes between healthy human individuals. As regards this clone: Its antigen is unknown.

Findings of the study overall: Clonotypes not shared had lower generation probabilities than those common to all four donors.

Sequencing used immunoSEQ multiplex PCR; TCRdb keeps in-frame clones, though not all of them. The sample has 1 million to 1.3 million clones; about 80% are singletons. With 4 bases removed from V and 7 bases from J, the gap between germline ends came to 14 bases. The germline gives CDR1 SGHRS, CDR2 YFSETQ. The CDR3 length is 14 residues. The rearrangement joins TRBV5-1 to TRBJ2-2; the D is unclear. The TCR sequence derives from a young man in good health. Some clones in this sample may be carry-over from other donors' samples. The sample consisted of memory CD4+ T cells from PBMCs. Noted subset: CD45RA-negative fraction. This CDR3 is CASSPARENGELFF. The CDR3, as DNA: TGCGCCAGCAGCCCCGCCCGTGAGAACGGGGAGCTGTTTTTT.